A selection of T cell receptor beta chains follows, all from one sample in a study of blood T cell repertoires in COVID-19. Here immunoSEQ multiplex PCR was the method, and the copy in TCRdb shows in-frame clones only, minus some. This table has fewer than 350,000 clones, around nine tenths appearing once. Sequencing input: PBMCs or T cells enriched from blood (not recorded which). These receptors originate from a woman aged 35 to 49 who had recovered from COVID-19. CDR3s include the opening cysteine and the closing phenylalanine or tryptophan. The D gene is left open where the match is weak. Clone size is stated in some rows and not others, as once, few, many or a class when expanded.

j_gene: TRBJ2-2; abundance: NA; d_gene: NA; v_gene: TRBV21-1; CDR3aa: CASRNRGPDTGELFF; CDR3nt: TGTGCCAGCAGAAACAGGGGGCCGGACACCGGGGAGCTGTTTTTT
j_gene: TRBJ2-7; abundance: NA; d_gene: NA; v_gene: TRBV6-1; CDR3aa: CASSETGIEQYF; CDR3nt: TGTGCCAGCAGTGAAACAGGGATCGAGCAGTACTTC
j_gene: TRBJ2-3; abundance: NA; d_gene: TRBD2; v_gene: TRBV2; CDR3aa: CASSEGLAGVADTQYF; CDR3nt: TGTGCCAGCAGTGAAGGGCTAGCGGGAGTGGCAGATACGCAGTATTTT
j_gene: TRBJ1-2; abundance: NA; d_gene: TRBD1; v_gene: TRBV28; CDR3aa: CASSSSPQGAGHYGYTF; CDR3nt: TGTGCCAGCAGTTCAAGTCCGCAGGGGGCAGGACACTATGGCTACACCTTC
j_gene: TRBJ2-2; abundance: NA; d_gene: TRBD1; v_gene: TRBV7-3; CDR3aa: CASSLLPGQGDGELFF; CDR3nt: TGTGCCAGCAGCTTACTTCCGGGACAGGGTGACGGGGAGCTGTTTTTT
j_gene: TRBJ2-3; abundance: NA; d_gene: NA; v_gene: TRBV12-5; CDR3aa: CASGLSGSGDTDTQYF; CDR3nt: TGTGCTAGTGGTTTGTCGGGGTCCGGGGATACAGATACGCAGTATTTT
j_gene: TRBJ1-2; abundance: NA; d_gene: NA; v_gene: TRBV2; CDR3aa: CASREGLYYGYTF; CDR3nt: TGTGCCAGCAGGGAGGGGCTTTACTATGGCTACACCTTC
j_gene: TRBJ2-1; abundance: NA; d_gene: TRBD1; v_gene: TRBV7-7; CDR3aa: CASSLADRGMSEQFF; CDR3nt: TGTGCTAGCAGCTTAGCCGACAGGGGGATGTCTGAGCAGTTCTTC
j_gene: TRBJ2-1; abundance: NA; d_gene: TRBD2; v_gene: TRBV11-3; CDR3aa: CASSRSGFSSYNEQFF; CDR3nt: TGTGCCAGCAGCCGTAGCGGGTTTAGCTCCTACAATGAGCAGTTCTTC
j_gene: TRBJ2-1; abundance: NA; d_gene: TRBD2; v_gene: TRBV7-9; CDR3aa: CASSFFSGRAHNEQFF; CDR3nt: TGTGCCAGCAGCTTCTTTAGCGGGAGGGCCCACAATGAGCAGTTCTTC
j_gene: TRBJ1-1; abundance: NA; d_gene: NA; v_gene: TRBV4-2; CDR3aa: CASSQDPVTGPNTEAFF; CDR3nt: TGTGCCAGCAGCCAAGATCCGGTGACAGGCCCCAACACTGAAGCTTTCTTT
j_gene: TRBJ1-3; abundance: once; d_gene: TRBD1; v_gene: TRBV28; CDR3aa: CASSFYRDSYSGNTIYF; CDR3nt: TGTGCCAGCAGTTTTTATAGGGACAGCTACTCTGGAAACACCATATATTTT
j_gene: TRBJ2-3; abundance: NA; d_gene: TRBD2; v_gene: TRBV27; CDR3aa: CASTRGGGDTDTQYF; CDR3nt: TGTGCCAGCACCCGGGGGGGAGGCGACACAGATACGCAGTATTTT
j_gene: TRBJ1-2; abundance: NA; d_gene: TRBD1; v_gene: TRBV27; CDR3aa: CASSLEGALDGYTF; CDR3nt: TGTGCCAGCAGTTTGGAGGGGGCGCTGGATGGCTACACCTTC
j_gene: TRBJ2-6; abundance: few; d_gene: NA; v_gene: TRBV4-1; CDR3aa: CASSHTGSGANVLTF; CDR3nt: TGCGCCAGCAGCCACACAGGGTCTGGGGCCAACGTCCTGACTTTC
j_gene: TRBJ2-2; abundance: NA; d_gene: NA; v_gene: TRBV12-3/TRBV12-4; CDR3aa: CASSHTGELFF; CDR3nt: TGTGCCAGCAGCCATACCGGGGAGCTGTTTTTT
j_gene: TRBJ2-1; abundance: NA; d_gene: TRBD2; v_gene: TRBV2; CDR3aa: CASRPGTSRNNEQFF; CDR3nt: TGTGCCAGCAGGCCCGGGACTAGCCGGAACAATGAGCAGTTCTTC
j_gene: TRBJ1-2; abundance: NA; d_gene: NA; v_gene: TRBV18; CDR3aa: CASQAQGLYGYTF; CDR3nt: TGTGCCAGCCAGGCGCAGGGCCTTTATGGCTACACCTTC
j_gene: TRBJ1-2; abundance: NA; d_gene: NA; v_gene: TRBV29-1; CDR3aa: CSVGAPGGYGYTF; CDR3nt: TGCAGCGTTGGCGCCCCCGGGGGGTATGGCTACACCTTC
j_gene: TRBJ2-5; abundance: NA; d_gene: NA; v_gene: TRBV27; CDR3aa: CASSARNSVFGTQYF; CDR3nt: TGTGCCAGCAGTGCCCGGAACAGTGTCTTCGGGACCCAGTACTTC
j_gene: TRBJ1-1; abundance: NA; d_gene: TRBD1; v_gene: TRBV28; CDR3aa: CASSLTGGVGFAEAFF; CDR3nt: TGTGCCAGCAGTTTGACAGGGGGCGTTGGTTTCGCTGAAGCTTTCTTT
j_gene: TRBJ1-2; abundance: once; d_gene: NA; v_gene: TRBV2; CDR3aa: CASSAGRNYGYTF; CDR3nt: TGTGCCAGCAGTGCTGGCAGGAACTATGGCTACACCTTC
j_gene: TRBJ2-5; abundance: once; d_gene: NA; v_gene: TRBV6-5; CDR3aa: CASTVYIEETQYF; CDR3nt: TGTGCCAGCACGGTATATATAGAAGAGACCCAGTACTTC
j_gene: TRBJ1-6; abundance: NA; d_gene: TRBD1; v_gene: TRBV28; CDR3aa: CASSRTGLLENSPLHF; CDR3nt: TGTGCCAGCAGCCGGACAGGGCTACTTGAGAATTCACCCCTCCACTTT
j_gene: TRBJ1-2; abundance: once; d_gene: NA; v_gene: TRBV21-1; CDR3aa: CASSNHNYGYTF; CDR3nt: TGTGCCAGCAGCAATCATAACTATGGCTACACCTTC
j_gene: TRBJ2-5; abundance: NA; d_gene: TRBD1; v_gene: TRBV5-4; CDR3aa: CASSFGQGQETQYF; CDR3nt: TGTGCCAGCAGCTTTGGACAGGGACAAGAGACCCAGTACTTC
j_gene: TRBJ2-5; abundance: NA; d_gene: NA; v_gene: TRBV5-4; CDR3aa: CASSLGGTGGTQYF; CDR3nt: TGTGCCAGCAGCTTGGGGGGGACCGGGGGGACCCAGTACTTC
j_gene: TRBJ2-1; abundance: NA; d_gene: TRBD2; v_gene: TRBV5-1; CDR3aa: CASSTGTSGRVHNEQFF; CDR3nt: TGCGCCAGCAGCACGGGGACTAGCGGGAGGGTCCACAATGAGCAGTTCTTC
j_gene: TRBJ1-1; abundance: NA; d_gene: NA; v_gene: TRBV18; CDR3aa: CASSPERTTIEAFF; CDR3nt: TGTGCCAGCTCACCGGAAAGGACAACAATTGAAGCTTTCTTT
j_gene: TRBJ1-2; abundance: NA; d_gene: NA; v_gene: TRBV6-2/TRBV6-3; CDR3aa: CASSSPSWEGLNYGYTF; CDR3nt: TGTGCCAGCAGTTCCCCGTCTTGGGAGGGACTAAACTATGGCTACACCTTC
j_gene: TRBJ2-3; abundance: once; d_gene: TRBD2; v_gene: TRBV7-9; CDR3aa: CASSQRETADTQYF; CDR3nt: TGTGCCAGCAGCCAGCGGGAGACTGCAGATACGCAGTATTTT
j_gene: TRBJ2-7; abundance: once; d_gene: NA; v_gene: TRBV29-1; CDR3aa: CSYQTGTGANEQYF; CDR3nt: TGCAGCTATCAGACAGGAACCGGTGCGAACGAGCAGTACTTC
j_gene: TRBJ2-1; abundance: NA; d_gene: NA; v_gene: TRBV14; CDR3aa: CASSQVTRVNEQFF; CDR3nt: TGTGCCAGCAGCCAAGTGACGAGGGTCAATGAGCAGTTCTTC